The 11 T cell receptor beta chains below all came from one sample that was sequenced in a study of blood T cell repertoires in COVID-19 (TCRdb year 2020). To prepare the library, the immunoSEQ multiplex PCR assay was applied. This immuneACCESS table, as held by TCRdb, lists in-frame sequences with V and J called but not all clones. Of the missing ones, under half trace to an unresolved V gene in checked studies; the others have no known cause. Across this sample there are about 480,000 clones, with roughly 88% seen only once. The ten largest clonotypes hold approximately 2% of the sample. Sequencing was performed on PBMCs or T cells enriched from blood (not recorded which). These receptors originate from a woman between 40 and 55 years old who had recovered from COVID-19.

Here the CDR3 DNA reads TGTGCCACCAGCAGAGACCCCGTAGGACTAATCTACGAGCAGTACTTC. It specifies CATSRDPVGLIYEQYF. The rearrangement joins TRBV15 to TRBJ2-7, with D perhaps TRBD2 (6 bases). V was pared by 0 bases and J by 3 bases, with 15 bases between. Germline lookup yields CDR1 LNHNV and CDR2 YYDKDF (reference sequence). The CDR3 covers 16 residues. Together with reference TRBV15 and TRBJ2-7, the CDR3 gives the full variable domain: DAMVIQNPRYQVTQFGKPVTLSCSQTLNHNVMYWYQQKSSQAPKLLFHYYDKDFNNEADTPDNFQSRRPNTSFCFLDIRSPGLGDTAMYLCATSRDPVGLIYEQYFGPGTRLTVT.

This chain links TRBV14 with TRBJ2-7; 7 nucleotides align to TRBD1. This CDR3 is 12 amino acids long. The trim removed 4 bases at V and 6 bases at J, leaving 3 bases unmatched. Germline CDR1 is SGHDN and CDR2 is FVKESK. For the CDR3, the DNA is TGTGCCAGCAGCCCGACAGGGTCCGAGCAGTACTTC. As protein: CASSPTGSEQYF.

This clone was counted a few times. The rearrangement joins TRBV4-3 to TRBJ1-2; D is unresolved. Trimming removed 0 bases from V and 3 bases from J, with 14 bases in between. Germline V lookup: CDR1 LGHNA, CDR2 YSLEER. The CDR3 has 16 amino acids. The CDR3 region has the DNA TGCGCCAGCAGCCAAGATCTGACAACTAGGGACTATGGCTACACCTTC. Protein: CASSQDLTTRDYGYTF.

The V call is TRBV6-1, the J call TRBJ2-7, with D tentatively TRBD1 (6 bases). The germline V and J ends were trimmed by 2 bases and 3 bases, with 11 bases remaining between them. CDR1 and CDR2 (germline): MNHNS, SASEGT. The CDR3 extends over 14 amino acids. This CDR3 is CASSERDTLYEQYF. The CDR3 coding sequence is TGTGCCAGCAGTGAAAGGGACACCCTCTACGAGCAGTACTTC.

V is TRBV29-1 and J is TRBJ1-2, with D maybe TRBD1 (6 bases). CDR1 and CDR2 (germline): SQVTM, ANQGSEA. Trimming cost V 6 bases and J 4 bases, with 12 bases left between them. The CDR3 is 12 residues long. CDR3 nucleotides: TGCAGCGTGCCCGGGACAATCTATGGCTACACCTTC. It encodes CSVPGTIYGYTF. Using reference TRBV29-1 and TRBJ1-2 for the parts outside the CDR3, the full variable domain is SAVISQKPSRDICQRGTSLTIQCQVDSQVTMMFWYRQQPGQSLTLIATANQGSEATYESGFVIDKFPISRPNLTFSTLTVSNMSPEDSSIYLCSVPGTIYGYTFGSGTRLTVV.

CDR3 sequence: CASSEGQSVAYGYTF. The CDR3 DNA is TGTGCCAGCAGTGAAGGCCAGAGCGTTGCCTATGGCTACACCTTC. The chain combines TRBV25-1 with TRBJ1-2, with unresolved D. Germline loops: CDR1 MGHDK, CDR2 SYGVNS. V lost 2 bases and J lost 4, with 14 bases in between. The CDR3 covers 15 residues.

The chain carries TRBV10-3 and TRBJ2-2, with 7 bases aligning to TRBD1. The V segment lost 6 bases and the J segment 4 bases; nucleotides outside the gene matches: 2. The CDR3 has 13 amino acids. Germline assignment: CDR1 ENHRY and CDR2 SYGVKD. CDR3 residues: CAISGDSTGELFF. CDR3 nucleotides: TGTGCCATCAGCGGGGACAGCACCGGGGAGCTGTTTTTT.

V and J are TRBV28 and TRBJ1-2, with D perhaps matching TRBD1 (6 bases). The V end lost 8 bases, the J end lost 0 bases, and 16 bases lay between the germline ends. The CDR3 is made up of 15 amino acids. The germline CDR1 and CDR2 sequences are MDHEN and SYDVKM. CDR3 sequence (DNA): TGTGCCAGCCGAATCACAGGGTCTCCTAACTATGGCTACACCTTC. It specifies CASRITGSPNYGYTF.

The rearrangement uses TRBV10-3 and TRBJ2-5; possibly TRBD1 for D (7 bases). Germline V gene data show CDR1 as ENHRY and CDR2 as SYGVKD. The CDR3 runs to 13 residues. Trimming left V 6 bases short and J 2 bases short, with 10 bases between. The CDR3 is CAIREGAQETQYF. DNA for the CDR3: TGTGCCATCAGGGAGGGGGCTCAAGAGACCCAGTACTTC.

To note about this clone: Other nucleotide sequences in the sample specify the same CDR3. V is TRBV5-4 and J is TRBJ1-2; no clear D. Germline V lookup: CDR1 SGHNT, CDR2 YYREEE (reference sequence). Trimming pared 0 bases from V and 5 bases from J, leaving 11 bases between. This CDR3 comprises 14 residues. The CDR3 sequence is CASSLVAGSYGYTF. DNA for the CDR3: TGTGCCAGCAGCTTGGTGGCAGGTTCTTATGGCTACACCTTC.

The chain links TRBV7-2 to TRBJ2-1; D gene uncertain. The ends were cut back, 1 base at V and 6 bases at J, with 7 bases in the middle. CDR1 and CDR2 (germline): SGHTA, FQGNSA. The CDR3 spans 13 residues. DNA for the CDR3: TGTGCCAGCAGCTTAGGGCGGTTCAATGAGCAGTTCTTC. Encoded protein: CASSLGRFNEQFF.